These 32 T cell receptor beta chains came from one sample sequenced in a study of blood T cell repertoires in COVID-19. The repertoire was sequenced with immunoSEQ multiplex PCR; TCRdb's copy has only in-frame clones and lacks some. The sample holds some 300,000 clones, around 92% seen once. Sequencing was done on a sample of PBMCs or T cells enriched from blood (not recorded which). These receptors were taken from a woman aged 30 to 39 who had recovered from COVID-19.

V gene TRBV30 combines with J gene TRBJ2-3; 11 nucleotides line up with TRBD2. Germline-derived CDR1 and CDR2 are GTSNPN and SVGIG (reference sequence). This CDR3 region has 21 residues. J was trimmed by 2 bases and V by 7 bases; bases with no gene match: 26. CDR3 DNA sequence: TGTGCCTTTACAGGGGCCCCGGGACTAGCGGAGACGGGAAGGGACACAGATACGCAGTATTTT. Its translation: CAFTGAPGLAETGRDTDTQYF.

V is TRBV27 and J is TRBJ1-3; D not resolved. The V gene lost 2 bases and the J gene lost 2 bases, with 7 bases spanning the gap. This CDR3 spans 14 amino acids. Germline V gene lookup returns CDR1 MNHEY and CDR2 SMNVEV (reference sequence). CDR3 in amino acids: CASSLRSTGNTIYF. The CDR3 DNA follows: TGTGCCAGCAGTTTACGCAGTACTGGAAACACCATATATTTT.

J is TRBJ1-5 and V is TRBV19; TRBD1 matches 9 bases. The junction had 6 bases not matched to a gene; V was cut back by 6 bases and J by 9 bases. CDR1 is LNHDA, CDR2 SQIVND, per germline (reference sequence). This CDR3 comprises 13 residues. The CDR3 DNA reads as TGTGCCAGTAGGGGACAGGGAGATCGGCCCCAGCATTTT. Its translation: CASRGQGDRPQHF.

This clone was detected only once. The J gene is TRBJ2-7, the V gene TRBV4-2, with D possibly being TRBD1 (6 bases). Between the trimmed V and J ends, which lost 6 bases and 3 bases, there was a span of 6 bases. Looked up from germline, CDR1 is LGHNA and CDR2 is YNFKEQ. The CDR3 runs 11 residues. The CDR3 loop reads CASRQGYEQYF. Written as DNA, the CDR3 is TGTGCCAGCAGACAGGGCTACGAGCAGTACTTC.

The chain recombines TRBV23-1 with TRBJ1-2; 7 nucleotides line up with TRBD1. TRBV23-1 counts as an open reading frame of uncertain function. The CDR3 length is 13 residues. V lost 2 bases to trimming and J lost 8 bases; unmatched junction nucleotides: 5. The CDR3 loop is CASSQKGAKGYTF. The CDR3 nucleotides read TGCGCCAGCAGTCAAAAGGGGGCTAAAGGCTACACCTTC.

This rearrangement joins TRBV4-1 to TRBJ2-7, with TRBD2 matching 11 bases. V shed 1 base and J 6 bases; nucleotides not matched to a gene: 8. This CDR3 has 16 residues. Germline V gene data show CDR1 as MGHRA and CDR2 as YSYEKL. CDR3 in DNA: TGCGCCAGCAGCCAAGGTTTACTAGCGGGAGCGGTCGAGCAGTACTTC. Protein sequence: CASSQGLLAGAVEQYF.

The chain employs TRBV3-1 (or the pseudogene TRBV3-2) and TRBJ2-3, with a tentative D call TRBD1 (6 bases). This CDR3 spans 14 amino acids. Trimming pared 4 bases from V and 3 bases from J, leaving 11 bases between. Germline values: CDR1 LGHDT, CDR2 YNNKEL (reference sequence). The CDR3: CASSLGQQTDTQYF. The CDR3 bases are TGTGCCAGCAGCCTTGGACAGCAAACAGATACGCAGTATTTT.

A few counts support this clone. The J gene is TRBJ1-5, the V gene TRBV6-2 or TRBV6-3; 7 nucleotides line up with TRBD1. The trim removed 6 bases at V and 5 bases at J, leaving 7 bases unmatched. CDR1 is MNHEY, CDR2 SVGEGT, per germline. The CDR3 is 14 residues long. The CDR3 region is CASSLQGRDQPQHF. Here the CDR3 DNA reads TGTGCCAGCAGCCTACAGGGGCGGGATCAGCCCCAGCATTTT.

The V gene is TRBV29-1, the J gene TRBJ2-3, with 9 positions matching TRBD2. Germline loops: CDR1 SQVTM, CDR2 ANQGSEA. This CDR3 contains 12 residues. Germline trimming cut 8 bases from V and 5 bases from J; bases unmatched to any gene: 5. CDR3 coding DNA: TGCAGCTCCTGGACTAGCGTAGATACGCAGTATTTT. Protein sequence: CSSWTSVDTQYF.

The rearrangement links TRBV7-8 to TRBJ2-7; TRBD1 aligns across 7 bases. This CDR3 contains 13 residues. The junction had 3 bases not matched to a gene; V was cut back by 4 bases and J by 3 bases. Germline values: CDR1 SGHVS, CDR2 FQNEAQ. CDR3 loop: CASSSQGFYEQYF. CDR3 DNA sequence: TGTGCCAGCAGCTCACAGGGGTTCTACGAGCAGTACTTC.

This clone appeared once. This chain links TRBV3-1 (or the pseudogene TRBV3-2) with TRBJ2-7, with D possibly matching TRBD1 (6 bases). The germline V gene has CDR1 LGHDT and CDR2 YNNKEL (reference sequence). The V end lost 3 bases, the J end lost 2 bases, and 11 bases lay between the germline ends. The CDR3 has 14 residues. The CDR3 DNA reads TGTGCCAGCAGCCAGAGATCAGGGGCCTACGAGCAGTACTTC. Amino acids: CASSQRSGAYEQYF.

This chain links TRBV2 with TRBJ2-1; 9 nucleotides line up with TRBD1. V gave up 5 bases and J gave up 0 bases; unmatched junction bases: 2. The length of the CDR3 is 15 residues. Germline V lookup: CDR1 SNHLY, CDR2 FYNNEI. Here the CDR3 reads CASSRGQGSYNEQFF. For the CDR3, the DNA is TGTGCCAGCAGTAGGGGACAGGGCTCCTACAATGAGCAGTTCTTC.

V and J are TRBV9 and TRBJ2-1; TRBD2 agrees at 13 bases. This CDR3 region has 19 residues. Per the germline V gene, CDR1 is SGDLS and CDR2 is YYNGEE. The J segment lost 5 bases and the V segment lost 4 bases, leaving 15 bases of the junction unmatched. CDR3 bases: TGTGCCAGCAGCCCCCGAGACAGTACTAGCGGGAGGGCCGACAATGAGCAGTTCTTC. Residues: CASSPRDSTSGRADNEQFF. Filled out from reference TRBV9 and TRBJ2-1, the complete variable domain reads DSGVTQTPKHLITATGQRVTLRCSPRSGDLSVYWYQQSLDQGLQFLIQYYNGEERAKGNILERFSAQQFPDLHSELNLSSLELGDSALYFCASSPRDSTSGRADNEQFFGPGTRLTVL.

This clone was seen just once. The genes are TRBV15 and TRBJ1-5; D not certain. The CDR3 runs 14 residues. CDR1 is LNHNV, CDR2 YYDKDF, per germline (reference sequence). V was shortened by 2 bases and J by 3 bases, with 8 bases between the two germline ends. The CDR3 region has the DNA TGTGCCACCAGCAGATCGGGTAACAATCAGCCCCAGCATTTT. Its protein is CATSRSGNNQPQHF.

In its sample, this clone was seen once. The CDR3 loop reads CASTPKLVESETQYF. CDR3 sequence (DNA): TGTGCCAGCACCCCCAAGTTGGTTGAGTCAGAGACCCAGTACTTC. This chain connects TRBV28 to TRBJ2-5; D gene unclear. With 7 bases removed from V and 4 bases from J, the gap between germline ends came to 19 bases. Germline assignment: CDR1 MDHEN and CDR2 SYDVKM. There are 15 residues in the CDR3. The variable domain in full, with the rest retrieved from reference TRBV28 and TRBJ2-5, is DVKVTQSSRYLVKRTGEKVFLECVQDMDHENMFWYRQDPGLGLRLIYFSYDVKMKEKGDIPEGYSVSREKKERFSLILESASTNQTSMYLCASTPKLVESETQYFGPGTRLLVL.

The chain combines TRBV20-1 with TRBJ2-5; D gene ambiguous. CDR3 length: 14 amino acids. V was trimmed by 3 bases and J by 7 bases, leaving 18 bases between them. Germline CDR1 and CDR2: DFQATT and SNEGSKA (reference sequence). Here the CDR3 reads CSASATALSWTQYF. CDR3 coding DNA: TGCAGTGCTAGTGCCACCGCCCTCAGTTGGACCCAGTACTTC.

The genes are TRBV11-2 and TRBJ2-1; 10 nucleotides align to TRBD2. V gave up 4 bases and J gave up 7 bases; unmatched junction bases: 10. CDR3 size: 16 residues. In germline, CDR1 is SGHAT, CDR2 FQNNGV. The CDR3: CASSSGLALDVNEQFF. CDR3 DNA sequence: TGTGCCAGCAGCTCGGGACTAGCGCTCGATGTAAATGAGCAGTTCTTC. The variable domain in full, completed from reference TRBV11-2 and TRBJ2-1, reads EAGVAQSPRYKIIEKRQSVAFWCNPISGHATLYWYQQILGQGPKLLIQFQNNGVVDDSQLPKDRFSAERLKGVDSTLKIQPAKLEDSAVYLCASSSGLALDVNEQFFGPGTRLTVL.

This clone was counted a single time. The chain links TRBV19 to TRBJ2-3; a weak D match, TRBD1 (8 bases). The germline CDR1 and CDR2 sequences are LNHDA and SQIVND (reference sequence). Between the trimmed V and J ends, which lost 3 bases and 5 bases, there was a span of 18 bases. The CDR3 is made up of 16 amino acids. DNA for the CDR3: TGTGCCAGTAGTATTAACAGGGGGGGACCGGAAGATACGCAGTATTTT. This sequence encodes CASSINRGGPEDTQYF.

The chain has TRBV27 and TRBJ1-1, with 8 bases lining up with TRBD1. V gave up 2 bases and J gave up 4 bases; unmatched junction bases: 9. This CDR3 comprises 16 residues. Germline V CDR1 and CDR2: MNHEY, SMNVEV (reference sequence). CDR3 loop: CASSLRTGSLVTEAFF. As DNA, the CDR3 is TGTGCCAGCAGTTTACGGACAGGGAGTTTAGTCACTGAAGCTTTCTTT.

This chain links TRBV6-5 with TRBJ2-3; 10 bases are a match to TRBD1. J lost 4 bases, V lost 6 bases, and 7 bases had no gene match. Germline V CDR1 and CDR2: MNHEY, SVGAGI. The CDR3 spans 15 residues. CDR3 in DNA: TGTGCCAGCAGGAGACAGGGGGCAGTTGCAGATACGCAGTATTTT. Protein sequence: CASRRQGAVADTQYF.

Note on this clone: Germline is not matched at one junction end, which may reflect a read error. V and J are TRBV12-5 and TRBJ2-3; tentatively, D is TRBD1 (5 bases). This CDR3 region has 12 residues. Germline CDR1 and CDR2: LGHNT and FRNRAP. The CDR3 DNA reads TGTGCTAGTGGTTTGGTCTGGAAGGACAAACATTTT. It is translated as CASGLVWKDKHF.

This chain uses TRBV29-1 with TRBJ2-5; either TRBD1 or TRBD2 may fit D (6 bases each). The CDR3 contains 12 residues. Trimming pared 5 bases from V and 5 bases from J, leaving 12 bases between. CDR1 and CDR2 (germline): SQVTM, ANQGSEA. CDR3 coding DNA: TGCAGCGTTCAAGGGGGGCCTGAGACCCAGTACTTC. This sequence encodes CSVQGGPETQYF.

This clone was counted once. The chain combines TRBV21-1 with TRBJ2-1; the table's D gene call, TRBD2, was not cross checked with the DNA. TRBV21-1 corresponds to a pseudogene. CDR3 length: 18 amino acids. Here the CDR3 DNA reads TGTGCCAGCAGCACGAGACATAAGACTAGCGGGATGATTGATGAGCAGTTCTTC. Protein: CASSTRHKTSGMIDEQFF.

This chain uses TRBV19 with TRBJ2-2; TRBD2 aligns across 11 bases. CDR3 length: 14 residues. The V segment lost 6 bases and the J segment 7 bases; nucleotides outside the gene matches: 4. CDR1 and CDR2 (germline): LNHDA, SQIVND (reference sequence). The CDR3 protein is CASRLAGVDGELFF. DNA for the CDR3: TGTGCCAGTAGACTAGCGGGAGTAGACGGGGAGCTGTTTTTT.

The chain carries TRBV18 and TRBJ2-7; 14 bases fit TRBD2. Germline CDR1 and CDR2: KGHSH and LQKENI. The CDR3 is made up of 16 amino acids. With V trimmed by 0 bases and J by 4 bases, 2 bases remained unmatched. DNA for the CDR3: TGTGCCAGCTCACCACCGGGACTAGCGGGAGTTTACGAGCAGTACTTC. Its translation is CASSPPGLAGVYEQYF.

The chain employs TRBV5-4 and TRBJ2-7; weak D call: TRBD1 (5 bases). Per the germline V gene, CDR1 is SGHNT and CDR2 is YYREEE (reference sequence). With 0 bases removed from V and 6 bases from J, the gap between germline ends came to 16 bases. The CDR3 contains 15 residues. The CDR3 sequence is CASSLEGVYAGEQYF. The CDR3 DNA follows: TGTGCCAGCAGCTTGGAAGGGGTTTACGCCGGCGAGCAGTACTTC.

CDR3 amino acids: CASRYRGETQYF. The CDR3 DNA reads as TGTGCCAGCAGGTACAGGGGAGAGACCCAGTACTTC. This chain uses TRBV11-1 with TRBJ2-5, with TRBD1 matching over 7 bases. Trimming removed 6 bases from V and 4 bases from J; junction bases left unmatched: 2. This CDR3 is built from 12 residues. CDR1 SGHAT and CDR2 FQDESV come from the germline V gene (reference sequence).

This clone was observed once. This chain connects TRBV7-2 to TRBJ2-3; 15 bases align to TRBD2. J gave up 4 bases and V 8 bases, and 7 bases lay outside the gene matches. The CDR3 length is 16 residues. In germline, CDR1 is SGHTA, CDR2 FQGNSA. DNA of the CDR3: TGTGCCAGCCGCGCGGGACTAGCGGGAGGAGCAGATACGCAGTATTTT. Amino acids: CASRAGLAGGADTQYF. The full variable domain, completed using reference TRBV7-2 and TRBJ2-3, is GAGVSQSPSNKVTEKGKDVELRCDPISGHTALYWYRQSLGQGLEFLIYFQGNSAPDKSGLPSDRFSAERTGGSVSTLTIQRTQQEDSAVYLCASRAGLAGGADTQYFGPGTRLTVL.

The rearrangement joins TRBV3-1 (or the pseudogene TRBV3-2) to TRBJ1-6, with D possibly being TRBD1 (5 bases). V gave up 7 bases and J gave up 9 bases, with 16 bases separating them. The CDR3 covers 14 residues. Germline V gene sequence: CDR1 LGHDT, CDR2 YNNKEL (reference sequence). The CDR3 region is CASNLREGISPLHF. The CDR3 coding sequence is TGTGCCAGCAACCTACGGGAGGGGATTTCACCCCTCCACTTT.

The chain is built from TRBV27 and TRBJ1-1; 8 bases line up with TRBD1. The germline V gene has CDR1 MNHEY and CDR2 SMNVEV (reference sequence). The CDR3 sequence is 13 residues long. Trimming at V came to 7 bases and at J to 4 bases, leaving 5 bases not matched to a gene. Here the CDR3 reads CASMSRGLTEAFF. DNA for the CDR3: TGTGCCAGCATGTCCAGGGGGCTCACTGAAGCTTTCTTT.

CDR3 region: CASRASSAGNEQFF. In DNA form, the CDR3 reads TGCGCCAGCAGGGCCAGTAGTGCAGGGAATGAGCAGTTCTTC. The J gene is TRBJ2-1, the V gene TRBV5-1; maybe TRBD1 (5 bases). The CDR3 is 14 amino acids. CDR1 and CDR2 (germline): SGHRS, YFSETQ. The ends were cut back, 5 bases at V and 7 bases at J, with 16 bases in the middle.

This chain uses TRBV28 with TRBJ2-1, with 10 nucleotides matching TRBD2. Germline V gene lookup returns CDR1 MDHEN and CDR2 SYDVKM. This CDR3 has 19 amino acids. The junction had 17 bases not matched to a gene; V was cut back by 4 bases and J by 5 bases. In DNA form, the CDR3 reads TGTGCCAGCAGTTCCACCCCGTACGGACTAGCGGAGGGAAACAATGAGCAGTTCTTC. It yields the protein CASSSTPYGLAEGNNEQFF.